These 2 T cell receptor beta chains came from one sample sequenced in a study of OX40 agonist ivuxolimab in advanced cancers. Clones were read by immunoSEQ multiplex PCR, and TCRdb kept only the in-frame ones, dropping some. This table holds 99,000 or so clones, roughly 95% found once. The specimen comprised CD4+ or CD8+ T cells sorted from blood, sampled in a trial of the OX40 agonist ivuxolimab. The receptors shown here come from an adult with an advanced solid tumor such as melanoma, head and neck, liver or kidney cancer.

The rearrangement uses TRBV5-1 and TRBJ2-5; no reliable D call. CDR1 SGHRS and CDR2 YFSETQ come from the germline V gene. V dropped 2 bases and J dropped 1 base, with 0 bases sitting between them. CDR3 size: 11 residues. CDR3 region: CASSFQETQYF. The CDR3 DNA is TGCGCCAGCAGCTTCCAAGAGACCCAGTACTTC.

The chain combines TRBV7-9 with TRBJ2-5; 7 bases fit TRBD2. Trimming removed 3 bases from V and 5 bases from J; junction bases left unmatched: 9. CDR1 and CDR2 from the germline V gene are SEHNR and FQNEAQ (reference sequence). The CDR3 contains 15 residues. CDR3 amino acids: CASSFGRTSRETQYF. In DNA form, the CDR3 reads TGTGCCAGCAGCTTTGGTCGGACTAGTCGGGAGACCCAGTACTTC.